The text below deals with one T cell receptor (beta chain). CDR3 length equals 17 residues. After removal of 4 bases from V and 5 bases from J, the junction contained 7 bases not matched to a gene. Germline loops: CDR1 SGHDT, CDR2 YYEEEE. This sample is drawn from a study of shared clonotypes between healthy human individuals. Profiled with immunoSEQ multiplex PCR; TCRdb holds only in-frame clones, not every one. Found here are a few million clones, 90% to 95% of them singletons; the top ten hold around 0.15%. The specimen sequenced was naive CD4+ T cells sorted from blood. Specified subset: CD45RA+ positively selected. This TCR came from a young man in good health. J is TRBJ2-1 and V is TRBV5-6; TRBD2 matches at 15 bases. As DNA, the CDR3 is TGTGCCAGCAGCCCGGGACTAGCGGGGGGCCAGGACAATGAGCAGTTCTTC. Its translation is CASSPGLAGGQDNEQFF.